The present TCR beta chain was sequenced within a study of shared clonotypes between healthy human individuals. Study-wide findings and caveats: Some clonotypes were shared by all four sorted-subset donors, while others were not shared. The non-shared ones had lower generation probabilities than the shared ones.

The CDR3 is 16 amino acids. The V end lost 2 bases, the J end lost 0 bases, and 14 bases lay between the germline ends. CDR1 and CDR2 (germline): MNHNY, SVGAGI (reference sequence). Deep-level running was used for the assay. The assay was immunoSEQ multiplex PCR, and TCRdb's table has in-frame clones only and misses some. The repertoire holds around 2,100,000 clones, about 95% seen once, with more than 0.9% in the top ten. As concerns this clone: Its target is unknown.

CD45RO-negative cells were positively selected for CCR7, leaving out terminally differentiated effector memory CD45RA+ cells. The chain recombines TRBV6-6 with TRBJ2-7; unclear D gene. This TCR was recovered from a man between 18 and 35 years old in good health. Sequencing was carried out using naive CD8+ T cells sorted from blood. CDR3 loop: CASSYQARPYSYEQYF. CDR3 nucleotide sequence: TGTGCCAGCAGTTACCAAGCTAGACCCTACTCCTACGAGCAGTACTTC.